This TCR beta chain was recovered during a study of blood T cell repertoires in COVID-19. As for the study in general: COVID-19 samples collected from the United States, Italy and Spain covered acute and convalescent phases. The analysed material was cDNA or gDNA that came from T cells, B-cell-depleted T cells, or PBMCs.

As handled by the study authors: By means of reference gene primer amplification, nucleated cell counts were estimated. Sequenced by immunoSEQ multiplex PCR; TCRdb stores in-frame clones only, minus some. V and J calls and clone size come straight from that table; D and trimming were deduced from the DNA. The table shows approximately 77,000 clones, with around 90% occurring only once. With 5 bases removed from V and 8 bases from J, the gap between germline ends came to 15 bases. The CDR3 sequence is 13 residues long. The germline V gene encodes CDR1 SGHTA and CDR2 FQGTGA. The gene calls are TRBV7-3 and TRBJ1-1; D possibly corresponds to TRBD1 (6 bases). The material sequenced was peripheral blood. The origin of this receptor is a man in his forties or fifties with active COVID-19. The CDR3 coding sequence is TGTGCCAGCAGCCCGGTAGGTGGGGGCGAAGCTTTCTTT. This encodes CASSPVGGGEAFF. Supplemented by reference TRBV7-3 and TRBJ1-1, the full variable domain reads GAGVSQTPSNKVTEKGKYVELRCDPISGHTALYWYRQSLGQGPEFLIYFQGTGAADDSGLPNDRFFAVRPEGSVSTLKIQRTERGDSAVYLCASSPVGGGEAFFGQGTRLTVV.